These 20 T cell receptor beta chains were all obtained from the same sample, sequenced in a study of blood T cell repertoires in COVID-19. Assay: immunoSEQ multiplex PCR; the TCRdb copy retains only in-frame clones and omits some. Among some 340,000 clones, roughly 85% were seen once, and the ten largest hold around 3.4%. Sequenced: peripheral blood. Receptors originate from a woman younger than 35 with acute or convalescent COVID-19.

The CDR3 loop reads CASGSIQGVGQPQHF. The CDR3 nucleotides read TGTGCTAGTGGTTCCATACAGGGGGTCGGTCAGCCCCAGCATTTT. The chain joins TRBV12-5 to TRBJ1-5, with 8 bases aligning to TRBD1. The germline gives CDR1 LGHNT, CDR2 FRNRAP. The CDR3 spans 15 residues. Unmatched junction bases numbered 8, after V lost 4 bases and J lost 6 bases.

The rearrangement joins TRBV19 to TRBJ1-2; D unclear. Per the germline V gene, CDR1 is LNHDA and CDR2 is SQIVND (reference sequence). This CDR3 is 15 amino acids long. Trimming stripped 3 bases from V and 4 bases from J, with 15 bases between. CDR3 DNA: TGTGCCAGTAGTATTAGCGGCGGAGGGAGCTATGGCTACACCTTC. Translating gives CASSISGGGSYGYTF.

The chain is built from TRBV29-1 and TRBJ1-2; a possible D gene is TRBD1 (6 bases). This CDR3 has 14 amino acids. Trimming cost V 5 bases and J 3 bases, with 16 bases left between them. Per the germline V gene, CDR1 is SQVTM and CDR2 is ANQGSEA. CDR3 sequence: CSVISWAGDYGYTF. CDR3 in DNA: TGCAGCGTTATTTCCTGGGCAGGGGACTATGGCTACACCTTC.

The CDR3 region is CASSIGLAAETQYF. The CDR3 coding sequence is TGTGCCAGTAGTATAGGCCTAGCTGCAGAGACCCAGTACTTC. This chain connects TRBV19 to TRBJ2-5; possible D gene TRBD2, 5 bases. CDR3 size: 14 residues. Germline CDR1 reads LNHDA; CDR2 reads SQIVND (reference sequence). Trimming took 1 base from V and 4 from J, leaving 10 bases between them.

This clone appeared once. V and J are TRBV19 and TRBJ2-1, with D tentatively TRBD1 (6 bases). There are 15 residues in the CDR3. CDR1 is LNHDA and CDR2 is SQIVND in the germline V gene (reference sequence). V was trimmed by 6 bases and J by 4 bases, leaving 16 bases between them. The CDR3 loop reads CASSPGDTPYNEQFF. The CDR3 nucleotides are TGTGCCAGTAGCCCCGGGGACACCCCATACAATGAGCAGTTCTTC. Full variable domain (missing parts from reference TRBV19 and TRBJ2-1): DGGITQSPKYLFRKEGQNVTLSCEQNLNHDAMYWYRQDPGQGLRLIYYSQIVNDFQKGDIAEGYSVSREKKESFPLTVTSAQKNPTAFYLCASSPGDTPYNEQFFGPGTRLTVL.

The CDR3 reads CASSVRGTNEKLFF. Written as DNA, the CDR3 is TGTGCCAGCAGCGTAAGGGGTACTAATGAAAAACTGTTTTTT. This rearrangement joins TRBV3-1 (or the pseudogene TRBV3-2) to TRBJ1-4, with D possibly being TRBD1 (5 bases). Germline loops: CDR1 LGHDT, CDR2 YNNKEL (reference sequence). The CDR3 has 14 residues. V was shortened by 5 bases and J by 2 bases, with 9 bases between the two germline ends.

This chain links TRBV7-2 with TRBJ2-1; 7 bases line up with TRBD2. Germline loops: CDR1 SGHTA, CDR2 FQGNSA. The CDR3 has 19 amino acids. J was trimmed by 4 bases and V by 6 bases; bases with no gene match: 21. The chain's CDR3 is CASSPSDWGGMSFYNEQFF. Written as DNA, the CDR3 is TGTGCCAGCAGTCCATCTGACTGGGGGGGGATGAGTTTTTACAATGAGCAGTTCTTC.

The rearrangement links TRBV3-1 (or the pseudogene TRBV3-2) to TRBJ1-1, with D possibly being TRBD1 (5 bases). Trimming removed 1 base at V and 6 bases at J, with 15 bases between. This CDR3 has 15 amino acids. Germline CDR1 is LGHDT and CDR2 is YNNKEL (reference sequence). The CDR3, as DNA: TGTGCCAGCAGCCAAGGTTCGGGGGTTCGGGCTGAAGCTTTCTTT. Its translation is CASSQGSGVRAEAFF.

Only a few counts were recorded for this clone. The V and J genes are TRBV3-1 (or the pseudogene TRBV3-2) and TRBJ1-2; D possibly corresponds to TRBD1 (5 bases). V lost 4 bases to trimming and J lost 8 bases, with 11 bases between them. In germline, CDR1 is LGHDT, CDR2 YNNKEL (reference sequence). The CDR3 extends over 12 amino acids. The CDR3 is CASSPSDRGYTF. The CDR3 DNA follows: TGTGCCAGCAGCCCTTCTGACAGAGGCTACACCTTC.

This clone came up a few times. This sequence joins TRBV27 and TRBJ1-6; no reliable D call. This CDR3 comprises 12 residues. V gave up 3 bases and J gave up 8 bases, with 5 bases separating them. Germline lookup yields CDR1 MNHEY and CDR2 SMNVEV (reference sequence). DNA of the CDR3: TGTGCCAGCAGTTTTCAGGATTCACCCCTCCACTTT. This translates into CASSFQDSPLHF.

The gene calls are TRBV7-8 and TRBJ2-7; 9 nucleotides match TRBD1. Germline-derived CDR1 and CDR2 are SGHVS and FQNEAQ. The CDR3 is made up of 15 amino acids. V gave up 5 bases and J gave up 0 bases; unmatched junction bases: 5. The CDR3 coding sequence is TGTGCCAGCAGCCCGACAGGGGGGAGCTCCTACGAGCAGTACTTC. It translates to CASSPTGGSSYEQYF.

The V and J genes are TRBV30 and TRBJ1-1; D may be TRBD1 (5 bases). There are 14 residues in the CDR3. Germline V gives CDR1 GTSNPN, CDR2 SVGIG (reference sequence). The germline V and J ends were trimmed by 2 bases and 4 bases, with 14 bases remaining between them. The CDR3 protein is CAWSLTSRATEAFF. In nucleotides, the CDR3 is TGTGCCTGGAGTCTTACGAGCAGGGCCACTGAAGCTTTCTTT.

The chain combines TRBV7-2 with TRBJ2-2, with D possibly TRBD2 on 6 matching bases. The germline V gene has CDR1 SGHTA and CDR2 FQGNSA. This CDR3 region has 14 residues. The V end was cut by 2 bases, the J end by 5 bases, with 9 bases between. CDR3 in DNA: TGTGCCAGCAGCTTAAAAGGAGGGACCGGGGAGCTGTTTTTT. Its translation: CASSLKGGTGELFF.

V and J are TRBV6-5 and TRBJ1-1; TRBD1 might be the D (5 bases). V shed 7 bases and J shed 1 base, with 10 bases lying between them. The CDR3 sequence is 13 residues long. Germline V gene lookup returns CDR1 MNHEY and CDR2 SVGAGI. CDR3 bases: TGTGCCAGCACGACAGCGAGGAACACTGAAGCTTTCTTT. Its protein product is CASTTARNTEAFF.

V gene TRBV18 combines with J gene TRBJ2-1, with 8 bases identical to TRBD2. The CDR3 is 15 amino acids. CDR1 is KGHSH and CDR2 is LQKENI in the germline V gene. Trimming took 5 bases from V and 6 from J; bases not matched to a gene: 9. CDR3 loop: CASSITGTSVNEQFF. The CDR3, as DNA: TGTGCCAGCTCAATTACCGGGACTAGTGTCAATGAGCAGTTCTTC.

The CDR3 DNA reads TGTGCCAGCAGTGGGGACAGGGGTTCCCCCTACAATGAGCAGTTCTTC. Amino acids: CASSGDRGSPYNEQFF. The chain is built from TRBV6-1 and TRBJ2-1, with 10 bases aligning to TRBD1. The germline V gene has CDR1 MNHNS and CDR2 SASEGT. The CDR3 extends over 16 amino acids. Trimming cost V 4 bases and J 2 bases; bases outside gene matches: 5.

This clone occurred once. The genes are TRBV30 and TRBJ2-6; 10 bases match TRBD2. The germline CDR1 and CDR2 sequences are GTSNPN and SVGIG (reference sequence). CDR3 length: 17 residues. The J segment lost 4 bases and the V segment lost 4 bases, leaving 10 bases of the junction unmatched. The CDR3 region is CAWTEAGGPYGANVLTF. CDR3 bases: TGTGCCTGGACTGAAGCGGGGGGGCCCTACGGGGCCAACGTCCTGACTTTC.

CDR3 in DNA: TGTGCCAGCAGCTTAAAGGGGGCGGAGTCACCCCTCCACTTT. It translates to CASSLKGAESPLHF. The V gene is TRBV7-3, the J gene TRBJ1-6; 7 nucleotides align to TRBD1. This CDR3 is built from 14 residues. The trim removed 1 base at V and 10 bases at J, leaving 4 bases unmatched. Germline lookup yields CDR1 SGHTA and CDR2 FQGTGA.

The V gene is TRBV5-4, the J gene TRBJ1-6; a weak D match, TRBD1 (6 bases). Between the trimmed V and J ends, which lost 4 bases and 11 bases, there was a span of 10 bases. The CDR3 runs 12 residues. Germline V gene lookup returns CDR1 SGHNT and CDR2 YYREEE (reference sequence). CDR3 nucleotides: TGTGCCAGCAGCACCGGGGGGCCACCCCTCCACTTT. Its translation: CASSTGGPPLHF.

This clone was counted a single time. The V call is TRBV3-1 (or the pseudogene TRBV3-2), the J call TRBJ1-2, with 7 nucleotides matching TRBD1. The germline V gene encodes CDR1 LGHDT and CDR2 YNNKEL (reference sequence). Unmatched junction bases numbered 12, after V lost 0 bases and J lost 8 bases. The CDR3 totals 16 residues. The CDR3 region has the DNA TGTGCCAGCAGCCAAGATGGGGGAGACAGGGTGAAGGGCTACACCTTC. The encoded protein is CASSQDGGDRVKGYTF.